The clone carrying this T cell receptor (beta chain) came up many times. Construction of the TCR beta libraries employed iRepertoire HTBI primers in conjunction with Arm-PCR of CDR3 regions. MiXCR was run by TCRdb on the multiplex PCR reads, yielding one entry per CDR3 protein. The sample includes 200,000 to 250,000 distinct CDR3 sequences, around 19% of them seen just once. The data were taken from a study of regulatory T cells in long-lasting Graves disease. The time point denotes: newly diagnosed GD, antithyroid drugs for less than 3 months. Following extraction of RNA from PBMCs, that RNA was used to make the TCR library. CDR1 is SGHDN, CDR2 FVKESK, per germline. CDR3 length: 15 residues. V was pared by 1 base and J by 4 bases, with 11 bases between.

The chain links TRBV14 to TRBJ2-1; D is unclear. The TCR originated in a female donor with Graves disease. Sample: peripheral blood mononuclear cells (PBMCs), taken at new diagnosis, from a patient treated with antithyroid drugs. The CDR3 DNA reads TGTGCCAGCAGCCAAGTCCGAGCAATATACAATGAGCAGTTCTTC. Translated, it gives CASSQVRAIYNEQFF.